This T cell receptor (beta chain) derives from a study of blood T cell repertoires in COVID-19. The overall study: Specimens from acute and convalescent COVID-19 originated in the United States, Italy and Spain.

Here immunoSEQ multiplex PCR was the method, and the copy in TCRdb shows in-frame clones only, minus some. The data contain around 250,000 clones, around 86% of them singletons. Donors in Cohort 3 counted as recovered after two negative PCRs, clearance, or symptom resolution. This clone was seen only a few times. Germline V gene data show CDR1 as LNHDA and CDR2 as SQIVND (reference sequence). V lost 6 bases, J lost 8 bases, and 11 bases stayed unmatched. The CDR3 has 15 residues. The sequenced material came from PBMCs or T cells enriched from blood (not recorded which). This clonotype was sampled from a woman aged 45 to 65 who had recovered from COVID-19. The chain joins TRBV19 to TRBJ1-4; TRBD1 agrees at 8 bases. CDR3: CASRAGQGRMEKLFF. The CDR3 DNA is TGTGCCAGTAGAGCCGGACAGGGCAGAATGGAAAAACTGTTTTTT. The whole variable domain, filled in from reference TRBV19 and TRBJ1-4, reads DGGITQSPKYLFRKEGQNVTLSCEQNLNHDAMYWYRQDPGQGLRLIYYSQIVNDFQKGDIAEGYSVSREKKESFPLTVTSAQKNPTAFYLCASRAGQGRMEKLFFGSGTQLSVL.